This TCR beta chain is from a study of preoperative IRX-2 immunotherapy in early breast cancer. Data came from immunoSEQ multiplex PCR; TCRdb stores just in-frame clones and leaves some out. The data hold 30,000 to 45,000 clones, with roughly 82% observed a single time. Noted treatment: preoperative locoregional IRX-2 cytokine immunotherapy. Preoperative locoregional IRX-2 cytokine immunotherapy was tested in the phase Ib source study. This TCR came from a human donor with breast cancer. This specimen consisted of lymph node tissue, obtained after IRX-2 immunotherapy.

CDR3 sequence: CASSRQGSNGYTF. The CDR3 bases are TGTGCCAGCAGTCGACAGGGCTCAAATGGCTACACCTTC. The gene calls are TRBV6-8 and TRBJ1-2; TRBD1 matches at 7 bases. The CDR3 is made up of 13 amino acids. From germline, CDR1 is MNHGY and CDR2 SAAAGT. V gave up 5 bases and J gave up 6 bases; unmatched junction bases: 6.